The following is a TCR beta chain sequence with its context. The antigen it binds to is not known. Base qualities are not recorded, but no much larger clone differs from it by a single base. The data are from a study of graft-versus-host responses after intestinal transplantation (dated by TCRdb to the early 2020s). The study in broad terms: The transplants that recipients got were multivisceral, liver-intestinal, or isolated intestinal. To identify alloreactive clones, pre-transplant mixed lymphocyte reaction products were sequenced and then compared with unstimulated pre-transplant donor and recipient T cells. After intestinal transplantation, graft-versus-host and host-versus-graft alloreactive T cell clones were followed in the graft, circulation and bone marrow using bulk TCR-beta CDR3 sequencing. The cohort enrolled 20 to 30 intestinal transplant recipients including one retransplant, and a few patients lacking pretransplant specimens were excluded. A peak of at least 4% donor T cells among recipient peripheral blood mononuclear cells was the definition used for donor T cell macrochimerism. Every recipient was given anti-thymocyte globulin induction, followed by roughly 3 years of maintenance tacrolimus and steroids. Rather than being sequenced by the commercial service, samples from a few later patients were sequenced in-house on an Illumina MiSeq and processed with MiXCR. Paper-wide results and their limitations: Early after transplant, peak levels of circulating GvH clones were found to be associated with declines in HvG clones. GvH clones were found in recipient bone marrow, and some of the GvH clones appeared earlier in ileal mucosa or blood, which is consistent with an intestinal mucosal origin. In the allografts of patients with donor T cell macrochimerism, GvH to HvG T cell clonal ratios were high. The conclusions were limited by the relatively low number and heterogeneity of the intestinal transplant patients.

Library construction relied on the immunoSEQ multiplex PCR assay. In most patients, genomic DNA was isolated using the Qiagen DNeasy Blood and Tissue Kit and sent frozen to Adaptive Biotechnologies for TCR sequencing. For most patients, high-throughput TCR-beta CDR3 sequencing of genomic DNA was performed by Adaptive Biotechnologies. The authors' analysis ran thus. Adaptive's ImmunoSEQ software was the source of the TCR sequencing data for 15 to 20 patients, while a few other patients were processed with MiXCR and VDJtools. To correct CD4 versus CD8 sorting errors, any sequence found in both subsets at a frequency ratio below 5:1 was removed. CDR3 nucleotide sequences shared between donor and recipient were removed because their origin could not be assigned. To count as alloreactive, a clone needed at least 2-fold expansion over unstimulated cells and a minimum CFSE-low frequency of 0.002% (template counts) or 0.001% (read counts). Clones were considered mappable if detected in sequenced pre-transplant spleen, lymph node, or MLR CFSE-low populations of the donor or recipient. The cumulative frequency of alloreactive clones was calculated as a percentage of all sequences, weighted by copy number. Held by TCRdb, this immuneACCESS table contains in-frame sequences only and omits some clones. Under half of the omission traces to an unresolved V gene where checked; the cause of the rest is unknown. That table gives V, J and clone size, and the DNA gave D and trimming. Within this sample are approximately 75,000 clones, with around 89% of them counted one time only. Jointly, the top ten make up roughly 3.9% of the sample.

The intended sense of this specimen's time point label: cells obtained before transplantation from donor or recipient. CD3+CD4+ and CD3+CD8+ populations were FACS-sorted from unstimulated pre-transplant donor and recipient cells taken from spleen or lymph nodes. The germline V gene specifies SGHRS as CDR1 and YFSETQ as CDR2. The CDR3 holds 17 amino acids from the cysteine to the phenylalanine. CDR3 DNA only is kept here, 51 bases in frame from base 1. Deletion took 4 bases off V and 4 bases off J, with a span of 21 bases between the germline ends. The source material was unstimulated CD8+ T cells sorted from spleen or lymph node cells, sampled before transplant. The source of this sequence is a human donor who was the organ donor for an intestinal transplant. The sequence is built from TRBV5-1 and TRBJ2-4; TRBD2 is a weak D gene call, 6 bases matching. This receptor carries the CDR3 CASSRGPPLRGKNIQYF. Read as DNA, the sequence is TGCGCCAGCAGCCGGGGCCCACCTTTGCGGGGTAAAAACATTCAGTACTTC.